One sample yielded the 22 T cell receptor beta chains listed below, sequenced in a study of OX40 agonist ivuxolimab in advanced cancers. Only in-frame clones appear in the TCRdb table, and some are missing; sequencing was by immunoSEQ multiplex PCR. The table has about 75,000 clones, around 90% seen once. This specimen consisted of CD4+ or CD8+ T cells sorted from blood, obtained in a trial of the OX40 agonist ivuxolimab. These receptors came from an adult with an advanced solid tumor such as melanoma, head and neck, liver or kidney cancer.

This chain joins TRBV29-1 and TRBJ2-7, with TRBD2 matching over 12 bases. The CDR3 consists of 14 residues. V lost 6 bases and J lost 6; bases outside the gene matches: 9. The germline gives CDR1 SQVTM, CDR2 ANQGSEA. This CDR3 reads CSVASGRALGEQYF. The CDR3 DNA reads as TGCAGCGTAGCTAGCGGGAGGGCCCTTGGCGAGCAGTACTTC.

The chain links TRBV5-6 to TRBJ2-2; D unclear. The CDR3 length is 16 residues. V lost 2 bases to trimming and J lost 3 bases, with 14 bases between them. The germline V gene has CDR1 SGHDT and CDR2 YYEEEE. The CDR3 coding sequence is TGTGCCAGCAGCTTTGGCCTCGAAGATTACACCGGGGAGCTGTTTTTT. Translating gives CASSFGLEDYTGELFF.

The chain is built from TRBV6-1 and TRBJ1-5, with 8 bases fitting TRBD1. The ends lost 1 base at V and 4 bases at J; junction bases unmatched: 3. CDR3 length: 15 amino acids. The germline V gene has CDR1 MNHNS and CDR2 SASEGT. The CDR3 DNA follows: TGTGCCAGCAGTGAAGGGACAGGGAGAAATCAGCCCCAGCATTTT. Its translation is CASSEGTGRNQPQHF.

The chain recombines TRBV7-9 with TRBJ1-1; D might be TRBD1 (5 bases). The CDR3 contains 14 residues. Per the germline V gene, CDR1 is SEHNR and CDR2 is FQNEAQ (reference sequence). V shed 8 bases and J shed 3 bases, with 16 bases lying between them. The DNA for the CDR3 is TGTGCCAGCTCACTGCGGGACTTGGACACTGAAGCTTTCTTT. This codes for CASSLRDLDTEAFF.

This clone was observed a few times. The gene calls are TRBV7-8 and TRBJ2-3, with a tentative D call TRBD1 (5 bases). Trimming removed 2 bases at V and 1 base at J, with 10 bases between. This CDR3 region has 15 residues. Germline CDR1 and CDR2: SGHVS and FQNEAQ. CDR3 sequence reads: CASSLMGRGTDTQYF. The CDR3 DNA is TGTGCCAGCAGCTTAATGGGGCGCGGCACAGATACGCAGTATTTT.

The V call is TRBV5-1, the J call TRBJ2-7, with TRBD1 matching 11 bases. Germline assignment: CDR1 SGHRS and CDR2 YFSETQ. This CDR3 is 14 amino acids long. J gave up 2 bases and V 7 bases, and 5 bases lay outside the gene matches. The CDR3 nucleotides read TGCGCCAGCCGGCCGGGACAGGGGGCCTACGAGCAGTACTTC. Amino acid sequence: CASRPGQGAYEQYF.

V and J are TRBV18 and TRBJ1-1; D uncertain. CDR3 length: 14 residues. Per germline, CDR1 KGHSH and CDR2 LQKENI. Trimming stripped 0 bases from V and 1 base from J, with 6 bases between. Written as DNA, the CDR3 is TGTGCCAGCTCACCACCGGGCGGGAACACTGAAGCTTTCTTT. Its protein is CASSPPGGNTEAFF.

The gene calls are TRBV6-5 and TRBJ2-3; TRBD1 or TRBD2 may be the D gene (5 bases each). Germline V gives CDR1 MNHEY, CDR2 SVGAGI. This CDR3 has 15 residues. Trimming pared 6 bases from V and 3 bases from J, leaving 16 bases between. The CDR3: CASSPSGARTDTQYF. CDR3 bases: TGTGCCAGCAGCCCTTCCGGGGCTCGGACAGATACGCAGTATTTT.

The V call is TRBV28, the J call TRBJ1-5; TRBD1 is a possible D gene (6 bases). Germline V CDR1 and CDR2: MDHEN, SYDVKM. Trimming pared 6 bases from V and 6 bases from J, leaving 9 bases between. There are 12 residues in the CDR3. In nucleotides, the CDR3 is TGTGCCAGCAGGCAGGGGTTTCAGCCCCAGCATTTT. Translating gives CASRQGFQPQHF.

A remark on this clone: One junction end disagrees with the germline gene, perhaps due to a read error. The chain uses TRBV19 and TRBJ2-3, with 7 bases aligning to TRBD2. CDR3 size: 13 residues. CDR1 is LNHDA, CDR2 SQIVND, per germline (reference sequence). The CDR3, as DNA: TGTGCCAGTGGGGCGACTAGCAAAGATACGCAGTATTTT. Its translation is CASGATSKDTQYF.

This clone was seen a single time. The CDR3 here is CASSQGIPLAKNIQYF. Here the CDR3 DNA reads TGCGCCAGCAGCCAAGGAATCCCTCTAGCCAAAAACATTCAGTACTTC. The chain has TRBV4-1 and TRBJ2-4, with D uncertain. Trimming took 1 base from V and 0 from J, leaving 10 bases between them. The CDR3 extends over 16 amino acids. Germline CDR1 reads MGHRA; CDR2 reads YSYEKL.

The chain has TRBV28 and TRBJ2-2; D could derive from TRBD1 or TRBD2 (5 bases each). This CDR3 spans 13 amino acids. The ends were cut back, 5 bases at V and 7 bases at J, with 11 bases in the middle. Germline CDR1 reads MDHEN; CDR2 reads SYDVKM. CDR3 bases: TGTGCCAGCAGTCCGCCGAGGGGCGGGGAGCTGTTTTTT. As protein: CASSPPRGGELFF.

The chain combines TRBV7-8 with TRBJ2-7; 7 bases fit TRBD2. The germline V gene has CDR1 SGHVS and CDR2 FQNEAQ. The CDR3 length is 15 residues. After removal of 5 bases from V and 4 bases from J, the junction contained 11 bases not matched to a gene. This CDR3 is CASSPLSGGIYEQYF. In nucleotides, the CDR3 is TGTGCCAGCAGCCCCCTCTCGGGAGGAATATACGAGCAGTACTTC.

The rearrangement joins TRBV27 to TRBJ2-7; 8 bases map to TRBD2. The V gene's germline CDR1 is MNHEY and CDR2 SMNVEV (reference sequence). CDR3 size: 14 residues. V lost 6 bases and J lost 3; bases outside the gene matches: 7. The CDR3 loop is CASRRTSTYYEQYF. In DNA, the CDR3 is TGTGCCAGCAGGAGGACTAGCACTTACTACGAGCAGTACTTC.

The J gene is TRBJ2-3, the V gene TRBV5-4; tentatively, D is TRBD2 (6 bases). There are 15 residues in the CDR3. CDR1 and CDR2 from the germline V gene are SGHNT and YYREEE (reference sequence). V lost 3 bases and J 3 bases, leaving 14 bases between the germline ends. The CDR3 here is CASSSHKAGTDTQYF. Written as DNA, the CDR3 is TGTGCCAGCAGCTCTCACAAAGCGGGTACAGATACGCAGTATTTT.

This chain connects TRBV12-5 to TRBJ2-1; 11 positions match TRBD1. There are 15 residues in the CDR3. V dropped 6 bases and J dropped 8; count of bases not matched to a gene: 9. Germline CDR1 reads LGHNT; CDR2 reads FRNRAP. The CDR3 is CASGQGQGGLDEQFF. The CDR3 region has the DNA TGTGCTAGTGGCCAGGGACAGGGGGGGTTGGATGAGCAGTTCTTC.

The chain carries TRBV7-8 and TRBJ2-5; TRBD1 aligns across 12 bases. This CDR3 has 15 amino acids. V lost 5 bases to trimming and J lost 6 bases; unmatched junction nucleotides: 7. CDR1 is SGHVS and CDR2 is FQNEAQ in the germline V gene. The CDR3, as DNA: TGTGCCAGCAGCCCCCGGGACAGGGGGCTACAGACCCAGTACTTC. Protein product: CASSPRDRGLQTQYF.

This sequence joins TRBV11-2 and TRBJ1-1; tentatively, D is TRBD1 (6 bases). The CDR3 loop spans 15 amino acids. The V gene's germline CDR1 is SGHAT and CDR2 FQNNGV. V dropped 5 bases and J dropped 2 bases, with 15 bases sitting between them. The CDR3: CASSQAGAGNTEAFF. The DNA of the CDR3 is TGTGCCAGCAGCCAGGCAGGGGCGGGAAACACTGAAGCTTTCTTT.

This chain joins TRBV29-1 and TRBJ1-1; D call uncertain. CDR1 is SQVTM, CDR2 ANQGSEA, per germline. The CDR3 loop spans 12 amino acids. The V and J ends lost 6 bases and 1 base respectively, with 9 bases between them. CDR3 coding DNA: TGCAGCGTCACCCGACCGAACACTGAAGCTTTCTTT. Protein product: CSVTRPNTEAFF.

The chain employs TRBV12-5 and TRBJ1-5; D gene unclear. The CDR3 contains 13 residues. Germline V CDR1 and CDR2: LGHNT, FRNRAP. The V gene lost 5 bases and the J gene lost 4 bases, with 9 bases spanning the gap. The CDR3 coding sequence is TGTGCTAGTGGTCCATTCGCAAATCAGCCCCAGCATTTT. As protein: CASGPFANQPQHF. Full variable domain (outside the CDR3, taken from reference TRBV12-5 and TRBJ1-5): DARVTQTPRHKVTEMGQEVTMRCQPILGHNTVFWYRQTMMQGLELLAYFRNRAPLDDSGMPKDRFSAEMPDATLATLKIQPSEPRDSAVYFCASGPFANQPQHFGDGTRLSIL.

This clone showed up just once. The chain has TRBV21-1 and TRBJ2-3; the table's D call, TRBD2, was not checked against the DNA. TRBV21-1 is a known pseudogene. This CDR3 comprises 18 residues. CDR3 DNA: TGTGCCAGCAGCAAACACCAGCGGGTTAGCGGTCGCACAGATACGCAGTATTTT. As protein: CASSKHQRVSGRTDTQYF.

The chain carries TRBV5-4 and TRBJ2-4; 8 nucleotides agree with TRBD1. The CDR3 has 14 residues. Germline values: CDR1 SGHNT, CDR2 YYREEE (reference sequence). V lost 5 bases to trimming and J lost 8 bases; unmatched junction nucleotides: 9. The CDR3 coding sequence is TGTGCCAGCAGTCGATCCGGACAGGGAGACATTCAGTACTTC. It is translated as CASSRSGQGDIQYF.